The clone carrying this T cell receptor (beta chain) showed up just once. The CDR3 loop spans 13 amino acids. CDR1 is SGHTA and CDR2 is FQGTGA in the germline V gene. Trimming stripped 3 bases from V and 10 bases from J, with 10 bases between. The study separated CD4+ cells into CD45RA+ naive and CD45RA-negative memory subsets. This sample stems from a study of shared clonotypes between healthy human individuals. TCRdb's table, derived via immunoSEQ multiplex PCR, lists solely in-frame clones and lacks some. Of about 1 million clones detected, under 80% appear once; the ten largest clones hold about 1.5%.

The TCR was taken from a man younger than 35 in good health. The chain combines TRBV7-3 with TRBJ1-6, with D tentatively TRBD1 (6 bases). The sequenced material came from memory CD4+ T cells sorted from blood. The subset: CD45RA-negative fraction. For the CDR3, the DNA is TGTGCCAGCAGCTTCAGGGGCGAGTCACCCCTCCACTTT. Encoded protein: CASSFRGESPLHF.